The source of this T cell receptor beta chain is a study of cytomegalovirus exposure and HLA in healthy donors. Whole-study results and caveats: In vitro testing confirmed a few CMV-associated chains as specific for CMV antigens. Reportedly, diagnosis of cytomegalovirus status by the classifier showed high specificity and sensitivity. According to a later analysis, TCR clusters from the first cohort tended to co-occur in the roughly 110 validation repertoires.

Clones were read by immunoSEQ multiplex PCR, and TCRdb kept only the in-frame ones, dropping some. This sample has about 74,000 clones, with 94% found just once. Germline V lookup: CDR1 PRHDT, CDR2 FYEKMQ (reference sequence). The CDR3 spans 14 residues. V lost 5 bases, J lost 4 bases, and 6 bases stayed unmatched. As for this clone: Its matching antigen is unknown.

This chain uses TRBV13 with TRBJ2-3; 7 nucleotides match TRBD2. The sequence came from a man aged 18 to 29 in good health and CMV-seropositive. Sequenced sample: PBMCs. The CDR3 region is CASSPRLAADTQYF. The DNA for the CDR3 is TGTGCCAGCAGCCCCCGACTAGCCGCAGATACGCAGTATTTT. The variable domain in full, completed from reference TRBV13 and TRBJ2-3, reads AAGVIQSPRHLIKEKRETATLKCYPIPRHDTVYWYQQGPGQDPQFLISFYEKMQSDKGSIPDRFSAQQFSDYHSELNMSSLELGDSALYFCASSPRLAADTQYFGPGTRLTVL.